The next 31 T cell receptor beta chains were all read from a single sample in a study of blood T cell repertoires in COVID-19 (dated by TCRdb to 2020 to 2022). Library generation was performed with the immunoSEQ multiplex PCR assay. Imported from immuneACCESS, the table was reduced by TCRdb to in-frame sequences with V and J called. These copies leave out some clones; in studies compared against another copy, an unresolved V gene accounts for under half, and the cause of the remainder is not known. The sample has 250,000 to 350,000 clones on record, around 87% of them singletons. The ten largest account for 2% to 2.5% of the sample. Sequenced sample: peripheral blood. The source of these receptors is a woman aged 45-65 years who had recovered from COVID-19.

This clone was counted a few times. The chain recombines TRBV27 with TRBJ2-5; 9 nucleotides match TRBD2. This CDR3 spans 14 amino acids. J was trimmed by 5 bases and V by 6 bases; bases with no gene match: 7. Germline values: CDR1 MNHEY, CDR2 SMNVEV (reference sequence). The CDR3 nucleotides read TGTGCCAGCAGCGGAGGCGGGAGGGGGGAGACCCAGTACTTC. The encoded protein is CASSGGGRGETQYF.

This chain joins TRBV5-1 and TRBJ1-2; D call uncertain. Trimming shortened V by 7 bases and J by 7 bases, and 20 bases separated the two germline ends. The CDR3 has 14 amino acids. The germline V gene has CDR1 SGHRS and CDR2 YFSETQ. The CDR3: CASYERGSGLGYTF. As DNA, the CDR3 is TGCGCCAGCTATGAACGGGGATCCGGCCTTGGCTACACCTTC.

The chain recombines TRBV7-2 with TRBJ2-7; no clear D gene. With 1 base removed from V and 5 bases from J, the gap between germline ends came to 3 bases. CDR1 SGHTA and CDR2 FQGNSA come from the germline V gene. The CDR3 sequence is 11 residues long. The CDR3 DNA follows: TGTGCCAGCAGCTTAGATAACGAGCAGTACTTC. It translates to CASSLDNEQYF.

The CDR3 loop is CASSSRQENTEAFF. The CDR3 coding sequence is TGTGCCAGCAGCTCCAGACAGGAAAACACTGAAGCTTTCTTT. The chain is built from TRBV11-3 and TRBJ1-1, with D possibly matching TRBD1 (6 bases). Germline CDR1 reads SGHNT; CDR2 reads YENEEA. The CDR3 covers 14 residues. Deletions cut 4 bases from V and 2 bases from J, with 11 bases between.

The chain uses TRBV6-5 and TRBJ1-1, with D unclear. Deletions cut 7 bases from V and 1 base from J, with 4 bases between. CDR3 length: 11 amino acids. Germline CDR1 MNHEY, CDR2 SVGAGI. Here the CDR3 reads CASTRNTEAFF. For the CDR3, the DNA is TGTGCCAGCACGCGGAACACTGAAGCTTTCTTT.

The chain carries TRBV5-4 and TRBJ2-1; D uncertain. The V end lost 3 bases, the J end lost 4 bases, and 5 bases lay between the germline ends. Germline V gene lookup returns CDR1 SGHNT and CDR2 YYREEE (reference sequence). This CDR3 has 12 amino acids. The CDR3 loop reads CASSSLYNEQFF. DNA for the CDR3: TGTGCCAGCAGCTCTCTATACAATGAGCAGTTCTTC. The full variable domain, with the rest looked up from reference TRBV5-4 and TRBJ2-1, is ETGVTQSPTHLIKTRGQQVTLRCSSQSGHNTVSWYQQALGQGPQFIFQYYREEENGRGNFPPRFSGLQFPNYSSELNVNALELDDSALYLCASSSLYNEQFFGPGTRLTVL.

The rearrangement joins TRBV29-1 to TRBJ1-2, with D perhaps matching TRBD1 (5 bases). The CDR3 runs 12 residues. Looked up from germline, CDR1 is SQVTM and CDR2 is ANQGSEA. Trimming left V 4 bases short and J 4 bases short, with 10 bases between. In nucleotides, the CDR3 is TGCAGCGTTGGCGGGGCAGGCTATGGCTACACCTTC. It yields the protein CSVGGAGYGYTF.

The chain combines TRBV30 with TRBJ1-5; no clear D gene. There are 15 residues in the CDR3. Trimming removed 1 base at V and 5 bases at J, with 15 bases between. Looked up from germline, CDR1 is GTSNPN and CDR2 is SVGIG (reference sequence). The CDR3 loop is CAWSATSWGDQPQHF. In DNA form, the CDR3 reads TGTGCCTGGAGTGCGACGTCGTGGGGAGATCAGCCCCAGCATTTT.

The genes are TRBV2 and TRBJ2-3; 7 bases line up with TRBD2. Trimming cost V 2 bases and J 4 bases; bases outside gene matches: 6. The germline gives CDR1 SNHLY, CDR2 FYNNEI. This CDR3 comprises 15 residues. CDR3 DNA: TGTGCCAGCAGTGAATGGTCTAGCGGCCCAGATACGCAGTATTTT. Residues: CASSEWSSGPDTQYF.

This clone was counted once. The chain carries TRBV27 and TRBJ1-2; D is possibly TRBD1 (5 bases). The germline V gene has CDR1 MNHEY and CDR2 SMNVEV (reference sequence). V dropped 5 bases and J dropped 10 bases, with 20 bases sitting between them. This CDR3 has 14 residues. CDR3 sequence (DNA): TGTGCCAGCAGTCTCCACCAGGGTATGGAGAACTACACCTTC. Residues: CASSLHQGMENYTF.

V is TRBV7-9 and J is TRBJ2-7, with 10 bases that match TRBD1. Germline CDR1 and CDR2: SEHNR and FQNEAQ (reference sequence). The CDR3 totals 15 residues. V gave up 5 bases and J gave up 2 bases; unmatched junction bases: 6. In DNA, the CDR3 is TGTGCCAGCAGCCCCCGGGACAGGGGAACCTACGAGCAGTACTTC. It encodes CASSPRDRGTYEQYF.

This chain joins TRBV7-2 and TRBJ2-1; maybe TRBD2 (7 bases). The length of the CDR3 is 16 residues. V lost 3 bases and J 1 base, leaving 13 bases between the germline ends. CDR1 and CDR2 from the germline V gene are SGHTA and FQGNSA. The CDR3 loop reads CASSLIGGGSYNEQFF. The CDR3 coding sequence is TGTGCCAGCAGCTTGATAGGGGGGGGATCCTACAATGAGCAGTTCTTC.

This CDR3 is CASSLTRTSGYNEQFF. The CDR3 nucleotides are TGTGCCAGCAGCTTAACTAGGACTAGCGGGTACAATGAGCAGTTCTTC. V gene TRBV7-3 combines with J gene TRBJ2-1; TRBD2 matches 11 bases. Germline CDR1 and CDR2: SGHTA and FQGTGA. The CDR3 runs 16 residues. The V gene end was trimmed by 0 bases and the J gene end by 4 bases; junction bases not matched to a gene: 2.

V and J are TRBV24-1 and TRBJ1-4; D perhaps matches TRBD1 (6 bases). The length of the CDR3 is 13 residues. V was trimmed by 9 bases and J by 7 bases, leaving 14 bases between them. Germline loops: CDR1 KGHDR, CDR2 SFDVKD. CDR3 coding DNA: TGTGCCACCGCGCAGGCAGGGGTTGAAAAACTGTTTTTT. It codes for CATAQAGVEKLFF.

This sequence joins TRBV29-1 and TRBJ2-7, with 9 bases that match TRBD1. Germline lookup yields CDR1 SQVTM and CDR2 ANQGSEA. The CDR3 spans 14 residues. V shed 1 base, J shed 9 bases, and the junction held 10 bases outside the gene matches. The CDR3 bases are TGCAGCGTTGAAGGTTACAGGGGGCGAGAAGGGCAGTACTTC. This sequence encodes CSVEGYRGREGQYF.

This chain links TRBV7-2 with TRBJ2-1; D is uncertain. V was clipped by 1 base and J by 4 bases, with 5 bases between them. CDR3 size: 13 residues. Per germline, CDR1 SGHTA and CDR2 FQGNSA. The CDR3 region is CASSLGAYNEQFF. The CDR3 DNA sequence: TGTGCCAGCAGCTTAGGAGCTTACAATGAGCAGTTCTTC.

The V and J genes are TRBV6-2 or TRBV6-3 and TRBJ1-1, with D hard to call. From germline, CDR1 is MNHEY and CDR2 SVGEGT. V was pared by 1 base and J by 10 bases, with 13 bases between. The CDR3 loop spans 13 amino acids. Here the CDR3 DNA reads TGTGCCAGCAGTTACTTCGAGGGAGGGATAGCTTTCTTT. It yields the protein CASSYFEGGIAFF.

The gene calls are TRBV5-1 and TRBJ2-2; the D gene is possibly TRBD2 (6 bases). The CDR3 is 13 amino acids. Germline CDR1 is SGHRS and CDR2 is YFSETQ. The V gene lost 0 bases and the J gene lost 8 bases, with 8 bases spanning the gap. The CDR3 DNA follows: TGCGCCAGCAGCTTGGCCGGGGGAGGGGAGCTGTTTTTT. Protein product: CASSLAGGGELFF. Full variable domain (missing parts from reference TRBV5-1 and TRBJ2-2): KAGVTQTPRYLIKTRGQQVTLSCSPISGHRSVSWYQQTPGQGLQFLFEYFSETQRNKGNFPGRFSGRQFSNSRSEMNVSTLELGDSALYLCASSLAGGGELFFGEGSRLTVL.

This clone is a singleton in its sample. The rearrangement joins TRBV7-9 to TRBJ2-4; a possible D gene is TRBD1 (6 bases). Germline-derived CDR1 and CDR2 are SEHNR and FQNEAQ (reference sequence). With 4 bases removed from V and 4 bases from J, the gap between germline ends came to 23 bases. This CDR3 spans 18 amino acids. CDR3 residues: CASSSPGAPSPRKNIQYF. DNA of the CDR3: TGTGCCAGCAGCTCCCCAGGGGCACCAAGCCCAAGAAAAAACATTCAGTACTTC.

This clone was found once. V and J are TRBV4-3 and TRBJ2-3, with TRBD2 identical over 8 bases. CDR1 LGHNA and CDR2 YSLEER come from the germline V gene. The CDR3 contains 15 residues. V was clipped by 1 base and J by 4 bases; unmatched bases: 4. CDR3 nucleotide sequence: TGCGCCAGCAGCCAAGGGGCCGGGGGGGCAGATACGCAGTATTTT. It codes for CASSQGAGGADTQYF.

The chain is built from TRBV30 and TRBJ2-7, with TRBD1 matching 9 bases. CDR3 size: 14 residues. The ends lost 5 bases at V and 3 bases at J; junction bases unmatched: 8. Germline assignment: CDR1 GTSNPN and CDR2 SVGIG (reference sequence). CDR3 in DNA: TGTGCCTGGGGTCCCGGGACAGGGAGCTACGAGCAGTACTTC. Its protein product is CAWGPGTGSYEQYF.

The V and J genes are TRBV5-1 and TRBJ2-7; D unclear. The CDR3 is made up of 14 amino acids. Germline V lookup: CDR1 SGHRS, CDR2 YFSETQ. V shed 4 bases and J shed 1 base, with 12 bases lying between them. Written as DNA, the CDR3 is TGCGCCAGCAGCATCGGGTCGGCATCCTACGAGCAGTACTTC. Its protein product is CASSIGSASYEQYF.

The chain is built from TRBV6-2 or TRBV6-3 and TRBJ2-7; TRBD1 matches at 10 bases. Per the germline V gene, CDR1 is MNHEY and CDR2 is SVGEGT. V lost 2 bases to trimming and J lost 3 bases; unmatched junction nucleotides: 4. The CDR3 length is 15 residues. CDR3 DNA sequence: TGTGCCAGCAGTTACATGGGACAGGGGCTCTACGAGCAGTACTTC. As protein: CASSYMGQGLYEQYF.

V usage is TRBV2 and J usage is TRBJ1-3, with TRBD1 identical over 10 bases. CDR1 is SNHLY and CDR2 is FYNNEI in the germline V gene. This CDR3 spans 16 amino acids. Losses at the gene ends were 6 bases for V and 3 bases for J; bases not matched to a gene: 8. CDR3 in amino acids: CASSRDRGPIGNTIYF. The CDR3 DNA reads TGTGCCAGCAGCCGAGACAGGGGGCCTATTGGAAACACCATATATTTT.

The J gene is TRBJ1-6, the V gene TRBV27, with D possibly matching TRBD1 (6 bases). Trimming removed 4 bases from V and 9 bases from J, with 16 bases in between. The CDR3 contains 15 residues. CDR1 is MNHEY and CDR2 is SMNVEV in the germline V gene (reference sequence). The CDR3 coding sequence is TGTGCCAGCAGTTACTGGGAGGGGGAGGGTTCACCCCTCCACTTT. The encoded protein is CASSYWEGEGSPLHF.

The genes are TRBV29-1 and TRBJ1-3; 9 nucleotides align to TRBD1. Germline V lookup: CDR1 SQVTM, CDR2 ANQGSEA. J was trimmed by 9 bases and V by 4 bases; bases with no gene match: 7. The CDR3 runs to 13 residues. DNA for the CDR3: TGCAGCGTTGGGGGACAGGGACCGGGCACCATATATTTT. It translates to CSVGGQGPGTIYF.

This chain links TRBV7-3 with TRBJ2-2, with no clear D. The CDR3 length is 14 residues. Germline CDR1 reads SGHTA; CDR2 reads FQGTGA. Between the trimmed V and J ends, which lost 0 bases and 1 base, there was a span of 3 bases. The CDR3 loop reads CASSLTRNTGELFF. The CDR3 coding sequence is TGTGCCAGCAGCTTAACGAGGAACACCGGGGAGCTGTTTTTT.

Only one count was recorded for this clone. The chain links TRBV5-4 to TRBJ2-5, with 9 bases identical to TRBD2. From germline, CDR1 is SGHNT and CDR2 YYREEE (reference sequence). The CDR3 is made up of 16 amino acids. After removal of 0 bases from V and 2 bases from J, the junction contained 5 bases not matched to a gene. The CDR3, as DNA: TGTGCCAGCAGCTTGGTTAGCGGGAGAGGGCAAGAGACCCAGTACTTC. The encoded protein is CASSLVSGRGQETQYF.

The chain couples TRBV6-2 or TRBV6-3 to TRBJ2-6, with 7 bases aligning to TRBD2. Looked up from germline, CDR1 is MNHEY and CDR2 is SVGEGT. There are 18 residues in the CDR3. V trimming: 6 bases; J trimming: 0 bases; junction bases outside the gene matches: 11. Here the CDR3 reads CASSQGGTTPSGANVLTF. CDR3 bases: TGTGCCAGCAGCCAAGGAGGGACTACACCCTCTGGGGCCAACGTCCTGACTTTC.

This clone was seen a single time. This chain links TRBV9 with TRBJ2-5, with D perhaps TRBD2 (6 bases). Deletions cut 0 bases from V and 3 bases from J, with 12 bases between. The germline CDR1 and CDR2 sequences are SGDLS and YYNGEE. The length of the CDR3 is 15 residues. CDR3 coding DNA: TGTGCCAGCAGCGTAGGTCCTCGGAGGGAAGAGACCCAGTACTTC. This sequence encodes CASSVGPRREETQYF.

The chain has TRBV18 and TRBJ2-5; 11 bases are shared with TRBD2. The germline CDR1 and CDR2 sequences are KGHSH and LQKENI. V shed 3 bases and J 3 bases; nucleotides not matched to a gene: 6. This CDR3 contains 16 residues. Written as DNA, the CDR3 is TGTGCCAGCTCACCCCCTAGCGGGGGGCCGAAAGAGACCCAGTACTTC. Translated: CASSPPSGGPKETQYF. Combining the CDR3 with reference TRBV18 and TRBJ2-5 gives the whole variable domain NAGVMQNPRHLVRRRGQEARLRCSPMKGHSHVYWYRQLPEEGLKFMVYLQKENIIDESGMPKERFSAEFPKEGPSILRIQQVVRGDSAAYFCASSPPSGGPKETQYFGPGTRLLVL.